Included here is one T cell receptor (beta chain) sequence, with context. The sample belongs to a study of blood T cell repertoires in COVID-19. About the research overall: The analysed material was cDNA or gDNA that came from T cells, B-cell-depleted T cells, or PBMCs.

J lost 1 base, V lost 0 bases, and 14 bases had no gene match. Germline values: CDR1 MGHRA, CDR2 YSYEKL. The length of the CDR3 is 19 residues. In the original processing: Nucleated cell counts were estimated from reference gene primer amplification. Profiled with immunoSEQ multiplex PCR; TCRdb holds only in-frame clones, not every one. Clone size and the V and J calls come from that table; the DNA yielded D and trimming. The table includes roughly 200,000 clones, roughly 84% detected once. This receptor was taken from a woman aged 30 to 39 who had been exposed to COVID-19. The specimen sequenced was PBMCs or T cells enriched from blood (not recorded which). This chain connects TRBV4-1 to TRBJ2-7, with TRBD1 matching 8 bases. The CDR3 coding sequence is TGCGCCAGCAGCCAAGAGTACGATCCGACAGGGGTATATTCCTACGAGCAGTACTTC. Its translation: CASSQEYDPTGVYSYEQYF.